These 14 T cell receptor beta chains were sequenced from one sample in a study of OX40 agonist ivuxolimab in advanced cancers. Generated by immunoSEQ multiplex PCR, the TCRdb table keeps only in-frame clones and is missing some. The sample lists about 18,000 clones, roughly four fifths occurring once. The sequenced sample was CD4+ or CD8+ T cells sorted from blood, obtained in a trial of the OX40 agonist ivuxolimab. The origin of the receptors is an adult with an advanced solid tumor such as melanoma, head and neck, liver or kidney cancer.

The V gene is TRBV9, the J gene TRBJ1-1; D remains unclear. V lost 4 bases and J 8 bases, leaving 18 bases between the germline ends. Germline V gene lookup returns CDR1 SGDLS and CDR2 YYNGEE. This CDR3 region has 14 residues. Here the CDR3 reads CASSPPSLAAEAFF. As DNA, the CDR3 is TGTGCCAGCAGCCCCCCCTCCTTGGCAGCAGAAGCTTTCTTT.

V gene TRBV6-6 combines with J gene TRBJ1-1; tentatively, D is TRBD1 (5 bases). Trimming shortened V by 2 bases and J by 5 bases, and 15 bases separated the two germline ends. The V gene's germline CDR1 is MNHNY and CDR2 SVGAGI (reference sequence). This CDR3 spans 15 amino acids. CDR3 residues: CASSYNQGANTEAFF. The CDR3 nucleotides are TGTGCCAGCAGTTACAACCAGGGTGCGAATACTGAAGCTTTCTTT.

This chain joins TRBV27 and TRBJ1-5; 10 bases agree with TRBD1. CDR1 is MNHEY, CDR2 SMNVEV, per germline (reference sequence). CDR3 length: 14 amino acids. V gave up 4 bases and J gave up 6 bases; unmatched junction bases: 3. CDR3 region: CASSSRQGAQPQHF. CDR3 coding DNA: TGTGCCAGCAGTTCGAGACAGGGGGCTCAGCCCCAGCATTTT.

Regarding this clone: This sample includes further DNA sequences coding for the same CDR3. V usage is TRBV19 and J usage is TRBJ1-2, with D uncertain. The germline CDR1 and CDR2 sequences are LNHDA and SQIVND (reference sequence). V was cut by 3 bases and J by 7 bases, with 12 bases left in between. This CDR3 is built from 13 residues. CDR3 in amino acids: CASSIARTGGYTF. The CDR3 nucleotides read TGTGCCAGTAGTATCGCCAGGACCGGTGGCTACACCTTC.

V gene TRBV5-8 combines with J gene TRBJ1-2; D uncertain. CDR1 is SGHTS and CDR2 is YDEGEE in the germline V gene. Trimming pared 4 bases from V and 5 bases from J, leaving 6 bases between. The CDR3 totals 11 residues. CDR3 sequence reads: CASSPAYGYTF. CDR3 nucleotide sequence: TGTGCCAGCAGCCCAGCTTATGGCTACACCTTC.

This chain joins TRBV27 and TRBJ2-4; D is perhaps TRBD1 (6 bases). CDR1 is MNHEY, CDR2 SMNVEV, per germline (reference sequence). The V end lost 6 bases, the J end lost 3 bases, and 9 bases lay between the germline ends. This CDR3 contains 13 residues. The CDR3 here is CASRGDNKNIQYF. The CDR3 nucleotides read TGTGCCAGCAGGGGGGACAACAAAAACATTCAGTACTTC.

CDR3 bases: TGTGCCAGCAGCCCAAGAGGGGCCAGGGTGGTGGAGTTCTTC. Translation gives CASSPRGARVVEFF. The chain recombines TRBV7-2 with TRBJ2-1; possibly TRBD1 or TRBD2 for D (5 bases each). Germline lookup yields CDR1 SGHTA and CDR2 FQGNSA. Between the trimmed V and J ends, which lost 5 bases and 14 bases, there was a span of 22 bases. The CDR3 is made up of 14 amino acids.

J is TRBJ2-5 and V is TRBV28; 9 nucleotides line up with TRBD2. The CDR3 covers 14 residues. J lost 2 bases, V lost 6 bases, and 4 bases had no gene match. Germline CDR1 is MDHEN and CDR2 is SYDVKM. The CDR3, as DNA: TGTGCCAGCAGGGTAGCGGGGGCACAAGAGACCCAGTACTTC. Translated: CASRVAGAQETQYF.

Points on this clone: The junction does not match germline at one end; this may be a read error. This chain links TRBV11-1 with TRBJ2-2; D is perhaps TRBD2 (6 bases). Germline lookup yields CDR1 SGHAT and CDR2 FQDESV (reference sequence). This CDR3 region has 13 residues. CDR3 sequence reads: CASSLASTGELFF. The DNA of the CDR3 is TGTGCCAGCAGCCTAGCGAGCACCGGGGAGCTGTTTTTT. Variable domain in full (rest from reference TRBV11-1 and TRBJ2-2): EAEVAQSPRYKITEKSQAVAFWCDPISGHATLYWYRQILGQGPELLVQFQDESVVDDSQLPKDRFSAERLKGVDSTLKIQPAELGDSAMYLCASSLASTGELFFGEGSRLTVL.

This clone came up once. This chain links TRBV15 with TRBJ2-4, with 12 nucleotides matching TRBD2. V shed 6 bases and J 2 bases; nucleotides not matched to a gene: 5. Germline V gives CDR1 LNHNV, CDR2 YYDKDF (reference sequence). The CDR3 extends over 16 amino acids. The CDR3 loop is CATRLAGGTTKNIQYF. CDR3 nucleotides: TGTGCCACCAGACTAGCGGGAGGAACGACCAAAAACATTCAGTACTTC.

Written as DNA, the CDR3 is TGTGCCAGCAGCCGGCGGTGGGGACCCACAGATACGCAGTATTTT. It is translated as CASSRRWGPTDTQYF. The chain employs TRBV6-5 and TRBJ2-3; D is tentatively TRBD1 or TRBD2 (5 bases each). The CDR3 contains 15 residues. V lost 6 bases to trimming and J lost 2 bases, with 15 bases between them. Germline CDR1 MNHEY, CDR2 SVGAGI.

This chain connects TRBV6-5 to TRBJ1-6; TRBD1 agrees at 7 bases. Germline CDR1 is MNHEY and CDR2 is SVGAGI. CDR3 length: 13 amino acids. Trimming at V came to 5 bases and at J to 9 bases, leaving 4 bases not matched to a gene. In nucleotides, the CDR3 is TGTGCCAGCAGTCAACAGGGGAGTTCACCCCTCCACTTT. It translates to CASSQQGSSPLHF.

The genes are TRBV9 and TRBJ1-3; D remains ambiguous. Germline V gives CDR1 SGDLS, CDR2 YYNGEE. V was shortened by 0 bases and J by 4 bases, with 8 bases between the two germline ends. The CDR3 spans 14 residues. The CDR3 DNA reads TGTGCCAGCAGCGTAGAACCGTCGGGAAACACCATATATTTT. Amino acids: CASSVEPSGNTIYF.

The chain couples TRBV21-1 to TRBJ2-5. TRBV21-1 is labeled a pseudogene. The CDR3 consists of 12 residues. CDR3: CASSNGWETQYF. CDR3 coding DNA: TGTGCCAGCAGCAATGGGTGGGAGACCCAGTACTTC.